A selection of T cell receptor beta chains follows, all from one sample in a study of post-analysis software for immune sequencing data. In TCRdb, the PCR reads were re-called with MiXCR into one record per CDR3 protein. The sample includes about 820,000 distinct CDR3 sequences, approximately 53% of them seen just once. Specimen: blood. The source of these receptors is a girl aged 10-17 years with multiple sclerosis. The CDR3 runs from the conserved cysteine through the conserved F or W. Fields, in order: D gene, clone size, J gene, V gene, CDR3 protein, CDR3 DNA. The D gene is left open where the match is weak. Only some rows state a clone size, as once, few, many or a class for expanded clones.

D: TRBD1
size: .
J: TRBJ1-2
V: TRBV9
CDR3: CASSPDRGCNYGYTF
DNA: TGTGCCAGCAGCCCAGACAGGGGGTGTAACTATGGCTACACCTTC

D: .
size: .
J: TRBJ1-1
V: TRBV6-5
CDR3: CASSETGHLNTEAFF
DNA: TGTGCCAGCAGTGAAACGGGACATCTGAACACTGAAGCTTTCTTT

D: TRBD2
size: .
J: TRBJ2-7
V: TRBV12-3/TRBV12-4
CDR3: CASSPAGTRRYEQYF
DNA: TGTGCCAGCAGTCCCGCCGGGACTAGAAGATACGAGCAGTACTTC

D: .
size: .
J: TRBJ2-3
V: TRBV10-1
CDR3: CASSESKGARPSTDTQYF
DNA: TGCGCCAGCAGTGAGTCGAAGGGAGCCCGGCCCAGCACAGATACGCAGTATTTT

D: .
size: .
J: TRBJ1-2
V: TRBV12-3/TRBV12-4
CDR3: CASSSRGASGYTF
DNA: TGTGCCAGCAGTTCCCGGGGGGCTTCGGGCTACACCTTC

D: .
size: .
J: TRBJ2-3
V: TRBV7-6
CDR3: CVSSLRKGADTQYF
DNA: TGTGTCAGCAGCTTACGGAAGGGAGCAGATACGCAGTATTTT

D: TRBD2
size: few
J: TRBJ2-1
V: TRBV7-3
CDR3: CASSQHPGGSYNEQFF
DNA: TGTGCCAGCAGCCAGCACCCCGGGGGGTCCTACAATGAGCAGTTCTTC

D: .
size: .
J: TRBJ1-5
V: TRBV9
CDR3: CASSPRGRERFSNQPQHF
DNA: TGTGCCAGCAGCCCCCGCGGCAGGGAAAGGTTTAGCAATCAGCCCCAGCATTTT

D: .
size: many
J: TRBJ2-7
V: TRBV12-3/TRBV12-4
CDR3: CASSPRGASHEQYF
DNA: TGTGCCAGCAGCCCTAGGGGTGCGTCCCACGAGCAGTACTTC

D: TRBD1
size: .
J: TRBJ1-2
V: TRBV29-1
CDR3: CSVLTATGGSNYGYTF
DNA: TGCAGCGTCCTAACCGCGACAGGGGGATCTAACTATGGCTACACCTTC

D: TRBD2
size: few
J: TRBJ2-3
V: TRBV2
CDR3: CASSRRETDTQYF
DNA: TGTGCCAGCAGTAGGCGGGAGACAGATACGCAGTATTTT

D: .
size: .
J: TRBJ1-2
V: TRBV12-3/TRBV12-4
CDR3: CASSFRTESNYGYTF
DNA: TGTGCCAGCAGTTTTCGTACAGAATCTAACTATGGCTACACCTTC

D: .
size: .
J: TRBJ1-1
V: TRBV14
CDR3: CASSQDWTQNTEAFF
DNA: TGTGCCAGCAGCCAAGATTGGACACAGAACACTGAAGCTTTCTTT

D: TRBD2
size: .
J: TRBJ2-1
V: TRBV7-2
CDR3: CASSLGGARRNEQFF
DNA: TGTGCCAGCAGCTTGGGAGGGGCCCGTCGGAATGAGCAGTTCTTC

D: TRBD2
size: .
J: TRBJ2-1
V: TRBV7-2
CDR3: CASSLAQRGAYNEQFF
DNA: TGTGCCAGCAGCTTAGCGCAGCGGGGGGCCTACAATGAGCAGTTCTTC

D: TRBD2
size: .
J: TRBJ2-7
V: TRBV6-6
CDR3: CASKSRGDSYEQYF
DNA: TGTGCCAGCAAGTCCCGGGGGGACTCCTACGAGCAGTACTTC

D: TRBD2
size: .
J: TRBJ2-1
V: TRBV6-6
CDR3: CASRGTSGYEQFF
DNA: TGTGCCAGCAGGGGGACTAGCGGGTATGAGCAGTTCTTC

D: TRBD2
size: .
J: TRBJ2-7
V: TRBV7-2
CDR3: CASSLTGTKYEQYF
DNA: TGTGCCAGCAGCCTGACCGGGACTAAATACGAGCAGTACTTC

D: TRBD2
size: few
J: TRBJ2-1
V: TRBV25-1
CDR3: CASSPGLAGGDEQFF
DNA: TGTGCCAGCAGTCCCGGGCTAGCGGGGGGCGATGAGCAGTTCTTC

D: .
size: .
J: TRBJ2-7
V: TRBV20-1
CDR3: CSARPRTYEQYF
DNA: TGCAGTGCTAGACCCAGGACCTACGAGCAGTACTTC

D: TRBD2
size: many
J: TRBJ2-1
V: TRBV29-1
CDR3: CSVGLAGGHEQFF
DNA: TGCAGCGTTGGGCTAGCGGGAGGTCATGAGCAGTTCTTC

D: .
size: .
J: TRBJ2-5
V: TRBV4-1
CDR3: CASSQGGPRGTTGTQYF
DNA: TGCGCCAGCAGCCAAGGGGGTCCACGGGGGACCACCGGGACCCAGTACTTC

D: TRBD2
size: .
J: TRBJ2-1
V: TRBV29-1
CDR3: CSVGMLAVQGEQFF
DNA: TGCAGCGTTGGGATGCTAGCGGTCCAGGGTGAGCAGTTCTTC

D: TRBD1
size: .
J: TRBJ2-3
V: TRBV4-1
CDR3: CASSSGTGGPYTQYF
DNA: TGCGCCAGCAGCTCGGGAACAGGGGGCCCCTATACGCAGTATTTT

D: TRBD1
size: .
J: TRBJ2-7
V: TRBV20-1
CDR3: CSASRTGVPYEQYF
DNA: TGCAGTGCTAGCAGGACAGGGGTTCCCTACGAGCAGTACTTC

D: TRBD2
size: .
J: TRBJ2-1
V: TRBV9
CDR3: CASSSETSGTNEQFF
DNA: TGTGCCAGCAGCTCCGAGACTAGCGGGACCAATGAGCAGTTCTTC

D: .
size: .
J: TRBJ2-1
V: TRBV29-1
CDR3: CSVEGGGNRIEQFF
DNA: TGCAGCGTTGAGGGGGGGGGCAACAGGATTGAGCAGTTCTTC

D: .
size: .
J: TRBJ2-1
V: TRBV30
CDR3: CAWFAYPEFSYNEQFF
DNA: TGTGCCTGGTTTGCATATCCGGAATTCTCCTACAATGAGCAGTTCTTC

D: .
size: .
J: TRBJ1-1
V: TRBV6-5
CDR3: CASSNTREGYTEAFF
DNA: TGTGCCAGCAGTAACACTCGTGAGGGATACACTGAAGCTTTCTTT

D: TRBD2
size: few
J: TRBJ2-5
V: TRBV10-3
CDR3: CATMGGGQETQYF
DNA: TGTGCCACCATGGGCGGGGGTCAAGAGACCCAGTACTTC

D: .
size: .
J: TRBJ2-7
V: TRBV6-5
CDR3: CASRGRARSSYEQYF
DNA: TGTGCCAGCAGAGGCCGGGCAAGGAGCTCCTACGAGCAGTACTTC

D: .
size: .
J: TRBJ2-1
V: TRBV7-9
CDR3: CASSRGGDRAYNEQFF
DNA: TGTGCCAGCAGCCGAGGTGGAGATAGGGCCTACAATGAGCAGTTCTTC

D: .
size: few
J: TRBJ1-2
V: TRBV20-1
CDR3: CSAGTVANYGYTF
DNA: TGCAGTGCTGGGACCGTCGCTAACTATGGCTACACCTTC

D: .
size: once
J: TRBJ2-3
V: TRBV5-5
CDR3: CASSLGPLGSSTDTQYF
DNA: TGTGCCAGCAGCTTGGGGCCTTTGGGCAGCAGCACAGATACGCAGTATTTT

D: .
size: .
J: TRBJ2-5
V: TRBV19
CDR3: CASSIGGTQYF
DNA: TGTGCCAGTAGTATCGGCGGGACCCAGTACTTC

D: TRBD1
size: once
J: TRBJ2-1
V: TRBV20-1
CDR3: CSFDRVDGYNEQFF
DNA: TGCAGTTTTGACAGGGTTGACGGCTACAATGAGCAGTTCTTC

D: TRBD1
size: .
J: TRBJ2-4
V: TRBV6-5
CDR3: CASRLTGPGEQYF
DNA: TGTGCCAGCAGATTGACAGGGCCCGGGGAGCAGTACTTC

D: .
size: .
J: TRBJ1-5
V: TRBV7-8
CDR3: CASSPLGALISNQPQHF
DNA: TGTGCCAGCAGCCCACTGGGGGCACTTATCAGCAATCAGCCCCAGCATTTT

D: .
size: few
J: TRBJ2-7
V: TRBV5-1
CDR3: CASSSSSGLSSYEQYF
DNA: TGCGCCAGCAGCTCGAGTTCGGGACTTAGCTCCTACGAGCAGTACTTC

D: .
size: .
J: TRBJ2-1
V: TRBV7-9
CDR3: CASSLTASSYNEQFF
DNA: TGTGCCAGCAGCCTTACTGCCAGCTCCTACAATGAGCAGTTCTTC

D: TRBD2
size: .
J: TRBJ2-1
V: TRBV12-3/TRBV12-4
CDR3: CASRFRLAGAYNEQFF
DNA: TGTGCCAGCAGATTCCGCCTAGCGGGAGCCTACAATGAGCAGTTCTTC

D: .
size: .
J: TRBJ2-3
V: TRBV20-1
CDR3: CSARGDLRTDMQYF
DNA: TGCAGTGCTAGGGGGGACTTGCGCACAGATATGCAGTATTTT

D: TRBD1
size: once
J: TRBJ1-5
V: TRBV7-9
CDR3: CASSLGGQGPGPQHF
DNA: TGTGCCAGCAGCTTAGGGGGACAGGGGCCGGGGCCCCAGCATTTT

D: .
size: .
J: TRBJ2-5
V: TRBV12-3/TRBV12-4
CDR3: CAGTPAGAGRETQYF
DNA: TGTGCCGGCACTCCCGCCGGGGCAGGGCGGGAGACCCAGTACTTC

D: .
size: .
J: TRBJ1-2
V: TRBV25-1
CDR3: CASSENTGNGYAF
DNA: TGTGCCAGCAGTGAAAATACAGGGAATGGCTACGCCTTC

D: .
size: .
J: TRBJ2-1
V: TRBV6-4
CDR3: CASSDSEGDEQFF
DNA: TGTGCCAGCAGTGACTCTGAGGGGGATGAGCAGTTCTTC

D: .
size: .
J: TRBJ2-3
V: TRBV7-9
CDR3: CASSPRDGPPSTDTQYF
DNA: TGTGCCAGCAGCCCGCGGGACGGCCCCCCTAGCACAGATACGCAGTATTTT

D: .
size: .
J: TRBJ2-5
V: TRBV15
CDR3: CATSRDTESRTQYF
DNA: TGTGCCACCAGCAGAGATACGGAGTCACGGACCCAGTACTTC